The text below deals with one T cell receptor (beta chain). CDR3 length: 16 residues. Between the trimmed V and J ends, which lost 2 bases and 2 bases, there was a span of 12 bases. Germline-derived CDR1 and CDR2 are SGHVS and FQNEAQ. The sample is drawn from a study of blood T cell repertoires in COVID-19. This table comes from immunoSEQ multiplex PCR, and its TCRdb copy is limited to in-frame clones, with some not included. The table lists 300,000 to 400,000 clones, about 91% of them singletons. This clonotype was sampled from a young man with COVID-19, enrolled during active disease. The sequenced sample was peripheral blood. The chain links TRBV7-8 to TRBJ2-2, with D tentatively TRBD2 (5 bases). The CDR3 sequence is CASSLYSGINTGELFF. The CDR3 DNA reads TGTGCCAGCAGCTTATATTCGGGGATAAACACCGGGGAGCTGTTTTTT.